The rows below give T cell receptor beta chains drawn from one sample of a study of T cells in Graves' hyperthyroidism and ophthalmopathy. TCRdb processed the multiplex PCR reads anew with MiXCR; each CDR3 protein has one entry. The sample gives more than 50,000 distinct CDR3 sequences, around 48% of which show up once; around an eighth is in the top ten. What was sequenced was blood. Receptor source: a woman aged 25-40 years with Graves' ophthalmopathy. Both conserved end residues are part of each CDR3. D genes are given only for firm matches. Clone size is not always given. Where it is, it says once, few, many or a class for expanded clones.

v_call: TRBV10-3; clone_size: NA; d_call: TRBD1; j_call: TRBJ1-2; cdr3_aa: CASLRQGSYGYTF; cdr3_nt: TGTGCCAGCCTTCGACAGGGATCCTATGGCTACACCTTC
v_call: TRBV10-1; clone_size: many; d_call: TRBD1; j_call: TRBJ1-3; cdr3_aa: CATPSAGGAGTGNGNTIYF; cdr3_nt: TGCGCCACTCCGAGTGCCGGGGGGGCCGGGACAGGGAACGGAAACACCATATATTTT
v_call: TRBV7-3; clone_size: many; d_call: TRBD2; j_call: TRBJ2-7; cdr3_aa: CASSPGTSGPYEQYF; cdr3_nt: TGTGCCAGCAGCCCCGGGACTAGCGGGCCCTACGAGCAGTACTTC
v_call: TRBV18; clone_size: NA; d_call: NA; j_call: TRBJ2-1; cdr3_aa: CASSPPSSVNEQFF; cdr3_nt: TGTGCCAGCTCACCCCCGTCTAGTGTCAATGAGCAGTTCTTC
v_call: TRBV2; clone_size: many; d_call: NA; j_call: TRBJ1-5; cdr3_aa: CASTEKFGQLNQPQHF; cdr3_nt: TGTGCCAGCACCGAAAAATTCGGACAGTTAAATCAGCCCCAGCATTTT
v_call: TRBV12-3/TRBV12-4; clone_size: NA; d_call: NA; j_call: TRBJ1-1; cdr3_aa: CASSLGGDATEAFF; cdr3_nt: TGTGCCAGCAGTCTCGGGGGGGACGCCACTGAAGCTTTCTTT
v_call: TRBV7-9; clone_size: NA; d_call: TRBD1; j_call: TRBJ1-1; cdr3_aa: CAGSPGGGGAEAFF; cdr3_nt: TGTGCCGGCAGCCCAGGGGGAGGAGGGGCTGAAGCTTTCTTT
v_call: TRBV20-1; clone_size: many; d_call: NA; j_call: TRBJ2-7; cdr3_aa: CSAVSTGRGYEQYF; cdr3_nt: TGCAGTGCTGTATCGACCGGGAGAGGGTACGAGCAGTACTTC
v_call: TRBV20-1; clone_size: NA; d_call: TRBD1; j_call: TRBJ2-7; cdr3_aa: CSAAQGAIYNEQYF; cdr3_nt: TGCAGTGCCGCACAGGGGGCCATCTACAATGAGCAGTACTTC
v_call: TRBV29-1; clone_size: medium-sized; d_call: NA; j_call: TRBJ2-2; cdr3_aa: CSTRRDSRTGELFF; cdr3_nt: TGCAGCACCCGCCGAGACAGCAGGACCGGGGAGCTGTTTTTT
v_call: TRBV7-9; clone_size: NA; d_call: TRBD2; j_call: TRBJ2-6; cdr3_aa: CASSLLAGAGANVLTF; cdr3_nt: TGTGCCAGCAGCTTACTCGCGGGGGCTGGGGCCAACGTCCTGACTTTC
v_call: TRBV20-1; clone_size: many; d_call: TRBD1; j_call: TRBJ1-6; cdr3_aa: CSARSSRTGGGSPLHF; cdr3_nt: TGCAGTGCCCGTAGCTCCAGGACAGGCGGCGGGTCACCCCTCCACTTT
v_call: TRBV2; clone_size: NA; d_call: NA; j_call: TRBJ2-2; cdr3_aa: CASSDSRRGTGELFF; cdr3_nt: TGTGCGAGCAGTGATAGCAGGAGGGGGACCGGGGAGCTGTTTTTT
v_call: TRBV29-1; clone_size: NA; d_call: NA; j_call: TRBJ2-3; cdr3_aa: CSVEWYSEQYF; cdr3_nt: TGCAGCGTTGAATGGTATAGTGAGCAGTATTTT
v_call: TRBV4-1; clone_size: many; d_call: NA; j_call: TRBJ1-4; cdr3_aa: CASSQAPGTNEKLFF; cdr3_nt: TGCGCCAGCAGCCAAGCCCCGGGGACCAATGAAAAACTGTTTTTT
v_call: TRBV12-3/TRBV12-4; clone_size: NA; d_call: NA; j_call: TRBJ1-1; cdr3_aa: CASNETGRATEAFF; cdr3_nt: TGTGCCAGCAATGAAACCGGGAGGGCCACGGAAGCTTTCTTT
v_call: TRBV6-1; clone_size: NA; d_call: TRBD1; j_call: TRBJ2-7; cdr3_aa: CASRISRGQGTHEQYF; cdr3_nt: TGTGCCAGCCGGATAAGCAGGGGACAGGGGACCCATGAGCAGTACTTC
v_call: TRBV20-1; clone_size: NA; d_call: NA; j_call: TRBJ2-7; cdr3_aa: CSDHRAYEQYF; cdr3_nt: TGCAGTGACCACAGGGCCTACGAGCAGTACTTC
v_call: TRBV19; clone_size: many; d_call: NA; j_call: TRBJ1-1; cdr3_aa: CASSIFGEAFF; cdr3_nt: TGTGCCAGTAGTATCTTTGGTGAAGCTTTCTTT
v_call: TRBV19; clone_size: NA; d_call: NA; j_call: TRBJ2-2; cdr3_aa: CASSGTVTTGELFF; cdr3_nt: TGTGCCAGTAGTGGGACGGTTACCACCGGGGAGCTGTTTTTT
v_call: TRBV6-5; clone_size: NA; d_call: NA; j_call: TRBJ1-3; cdr3_aa: CASSLFVGNTIYF; cdr3_nt: TGTGCCAGCAGTTTGTTCGTGGGAAACACCATATATTTT
v_call: TRBV20-1; clone_size: NA; d_call: NA; j_call: TRBJ2-1; cdr3_aa: CSAGPRGREDQFF; cdr3_nt: TGCAGTGCGGGGCCCAGGGGGAGGGAGGATCAGTTCTTC
v_call: TRBV20-1; clone_size: many; d_call: NA; j_call: TRBJ2-1; cdr3_aa: CSARDHKTGSYNEQFF; cdr3_nt: TGCAGTGCTAGAGATCACAAAACAGGCTCCTACAATGAGCAGTTCTTC
v_call: TRBV5-5; clone_size: NA; d_call: NA; j_call: TRBJ2-4; cdr3_aa: CASSTGAKNIQYF; cdr3_nt: TGTGCCAGCAGCACAGGAGCCAAAAACATTCAGTACTTC
v_call: TRBV29-1; clone_size: medium-sized; d_call: TRBD2; j_call: TRBJ2-7; cdr3_aa: CSVTGTSRYEQYF; cdr3_nt: TGCAGCGTAACCGGGACTAGCAGATACGAGCAGTACTTC
v_call: TRBV5-1; clone_size: many; d_call: NA; j_call: TRBJ1-2; cdr3_aa: CASSRRGTPTDGYTF; cdr3_nt: TGCGCCAGCAGCCGAAGAGGGACACCCACTGATGGCTACACCTTC
v_call: TRBV9; clone_size: many; d_call: TRBD1; j_call: TRBJ2-4; cdr3_aa: CASSPGQTLNIQYF; cdr3_nt: TGTGCCAGCAGCCCGGGACAGACCTTAAACATTCAGTACTTC
v_call: TRBV7-2; clone_size: once; d_call: NA; j_call: TRBJ1-1; cdr3_aa: CASSFRSGANVTEAFF; cdr3_nt: TGTGCCAGCAGCTTCAGGTCTGGGGCCAACGTCACTGAAGCTTTCTTT
v_call: TRBV6-1; clone_size: many; d_call: TRBD2; j_call: TRBJ2-1; cdr3_aa: CASSPTGTRSYNEQFF; cdr3_nt: TGTGCCAGCAGCCCCACCGGGACTAGATCTTACAATGAGCAGTTCTTC
v_call: TRBV19; clone_size: many; d_call: NA; j_call: TRBJ2-7; cdr3_aa: CASSIRSGTYEQYF; cdr3_nt: TGTGCCAGTAGTATAAGGAGCGGAACCTACGAGCAGTACTTC
v_call: TRBV2; clone_size: NA; d_call: NA; j_call: TRBJ1-2; cdr3_aa: CASRGQVNYGYTF; cdr3_nt: TGTGCCAGCAGGGGGCAAGTTAACTATGGCTACACCTTC
v_call: TRBV19; clone_size: NA; d_call: NA; j_call: TRBJ1-4; cdr3_aa: CASSPINDEILFF; cdr3_nt: TGTGCCAGTAGCCCAATAAATGATGAAATACTGTTTTTT
v_call: TRBV6-4; clone_size: NA; d_call: NA; j_call: TRBJ1-2; cdr3_aa: CASRQGSYGYTF; cdr3_nt: TGTGCCAGCAGACAGGGATCCTATGGCTACACCTTC
v_call: TRBV6-1; clone_size: many; d_call: TRBD2; j_call: TRBJ2-2; cdr3_aa: CASSEAKPGLVFPGELFF; cdr3_nt: TGTGCCAGCAGTGAAGCCAAACCGGGACTAGTGTTCCCGGGGGAGCTGTTTTTT
v_call: TRBV3-1; clone_size: many; d_call: NA; j_call: TRBJ1-4; cdr3_aa: CASSQVTGSGKLFF; cdr3_nt: TGTGCCAGCAGCCAAGTAACGGGTTCGGGAAAACTGTTTTTT
v_call: TRBV19; clone_size: NA; d_call: NA; j_call: TRBJ1-1; cdr3_aa: CASTVCPGIMNTEAFF; cdr3_nt: TGTGCCAGTACCGTCTGTCCGGGGATAATGAACACGGAAGCTTTCTTT
v_call: TRBV29-1; clone_size: many; d_call: NA; j_call: TRBJ2-7; cdr3_aa: CSASLGESGLGEQYF; cdr3_nt: TGCAGCGCATCGTTAGGCGAGAGCGGGTTAGGGGAGCAGTACTTC
v_call: TRBV29-1; clone_size: NA; d_call: NA; j_call: TRBJ2-1; cdr3_aa: CSVVGRPYDEQFF; cdr3_nt: TGCAGCGTTGTGGGCAGGCCCTACGATGAGCAGTTCTTC
v_call: TRBV20-1; clone_size: many; d_call: NA; j_call: TRBJ2-3; cdr3_aa: CSAREPSIADTQYF; cdr3_nt: TGCAGTGCTAGAGAGCCGTCAATAGCAGATACGCAGTATTTT
v_call: TRBV30; clone_size: few; d_call: TRBD1; j_call: TRBJ2-5; cdr3_aa: CAWSVQGGETQYF; cdr3_nt: TGTGCCTGGAGTGTACAGGGGGGAGAGACCCAGTACTTC
v_call: TRBV20-1; clone_size: NA; d_call: TRBD2; j_call: TRBJ2-7; cdr3_aa: CSARVGGKGRYEQYF; cdr3_nt: TGCAGTGCTAGAGTGGGAGGGAAAGGAAGGTACGAGCAGTACTTC
v_call: TRBV27; clone_size: NA; d_call: NA; j_call: TRBJ1-2; cdr3_aa: CASSPAGWGTSGYTF; cdr3_nt: TGTGCCAGCAGTCCCGCAGGCTGGGGAACTTCTGGCTACACCTTC
v_call: TRBV5-1; clone_size: many; d_call: NA; j_call: TRBJ2-7; cdr3_aa: CASSPMGQGTYEQYF; cdr3_nt: TGCGCCAGCAGCCCCATGGGGCAGGGAACCTACGAGCAGTACTTC
v_call: TRBV11-3; clone_size: many; d_call: NA; j_call: TRBJ2-7; cdr3_aa: CASSLDRGSYEQYF; cdr3_nt: TGTGCCAGCAGCTTAGACAGGGGTTCCTACGAGCAGTACTTC
v_call: TRBV27; clone_size: few; d_call: TRBD1; j_call: TRBJ1-2; cdr3_aa: CASSLNRDRGSNYGYTF; cdr3_nt: TGTGCCAGCAGTTTAAACCGGGACAGGGGGAGTAACTATGGCTACACCTTC
v_call: TRBV10-3; clone_size: NA; d_call: TRBD1; j_call: TRBJ1-1; cdr3_aa: CAIRETGGSGRTEAFF; cdr3_nt: TGTGCCATCAGGGAGACAGGGGGCTCCGGGCGCACTGAAGCTTTCTTT
v_call: TRBV2; clone_size: once; d_call: NA; j_call: TRBJ2-1; cdr3_aa: CASKGQSNQQFF; cdr3_nt: TGTGCCAGCAAAGGGCAGAGCAATCAGCAGTTCTTC
v_call: TRBV7-6; clone_size: many; d_call: NA; j_call: TRBJ2-7; cdr3_aa: CASSADQGPYEQYF; cdr3_nt: TGTGCCAGCAGCGCCGACCAGGGACCCTACGAGCAGTACTTC
v_call: TRBV15; clone_size: many; d_call: NA; j_call: TRBJ2-1; cdr3_aa: CATYSNNEQFF; cdr3_nt: TGTGCCACCTATTCTAATAATGAGCAGTTCTTC
v_call: TRBV4-1; clone_size: many; d_call: NA; j_call: TRBJ1-1; cdr3_aa: CASSRTFLGAMNTEAFF; cdr3_nt: TGCGCCAGCAGCCGAACTTTTCTGGGAGCAATGAACACTGAAGCTTTCTTT
v_call: TRBV7-7; clone_size: NA; d_call: TRBD2; j_call: TRBJ2-1; cdr3_aa: CASGRRGSSYNEQFF; cdr3_nt: TGTGCTAGCGGGAGAAGGGGAAGCTCCTACAATGAGCAGTTCTTC
v_call: TRBV7-8; clone_size: many; d_call: TRBD1; j_call: TRBJ1-2; cdr3_aa: CASSSTGAYGYTF; cdr3_nt: TGTGCCAGCAGCTCTACAGGGGCCTATGGCTACACCTTC
v_call: TRBV9; clone_size: many; d_call: NA; j_call: TRBJ1-1; cdr3_aa: CASSPLGGTEAFF; cdr3_nt: TGTGCCAGCAGCCCTCTAGGGGGCACTGAAGCTTTCTTT
v_call: TRBV5-4; clone_size: many; d_call: TRBD1; j_call: TRBJ1-2; cdr3_aa: CASSLGTGNYGYTF; cdr3_nt: TGTGCCAGCAGCTTGGGGACAGGGAACTATGGCTACACCTTC
v_call: TRBV5-5; clone_size: many; d_call: TRBD2; j_call: TRBJ2-2; cdr3_aa: CASFEGGSGTGELFF; cdr3_nt: TGTGCCAGCTTCGAGGGCGGGAGCGGCACCGGGGAGCTGTTTTTT
v_call: TRBV2; clone_size: NA; d_call: NA; j_call: TRBJ2-3; cdr3_aa: CASSGLSTNTQYF; cdr3_nt: TGTGCCAGCAGTGGCCTCTCCACGAATACGCAGTATTTT
v_call: TRBV27; clone_size: NA; d_call: NA; j_call: TRBJ1-5; cdr3_aa: CASSLIGRRGDQPQHF; cdr3_nt: TGTGCCAGCAGTTTAATAGGGCGGCGGGGGGACCAGCCCCAGCATTTT
v_call: TRBV4-2; clone_size: many; d_call: NA; j_call: TRBJ1-5; cdr3_aa: CASSHLQGGGNQPQHF; cdr3_nt: TGTGCCAGCAGCCATCTACAGGGTGGGGGCAATCAGCCCCAGCATTTT
v_call: TRBV2; clone_size: NA; d_call: TRBD1; j_call: TRBJ1-5; cdr3_aa: CASSAHRGSGQPQHF; cdr3_nt: TGTGCCAGCAGTGCACACAGGGGATCAGGGCAGCCCCAGCATTTT
v_call: TRBV28; clone_size: NA; d_call: TRBD1; j_call: TRBJ1-6; cdr3_aa: CASSPDRGLSNSPLHF; cdr3_nt: TGTGCCAGCAGTCCCGACAGGGGACTGTCCAATTCACCCCTCCACTTT